In this sample, the clone carrying this TCR beta chain turned up a few times. The data stem from a study of blood T cell repertoires in COVID-19. Overall study context: Spain, Italy and the United States supplied samples that represented acute and convalescent COVID-19. Sources were T cells, B-cell-depleted T cells, or PBMCs; the material itself was cDNA or gDNA.

From germline, CDR1 is GTSNPN and CDR2 SVGIG (reference sequence). After removal of 0 bases from V and 0 bases from J, the junction contained 10 bases not matched to a gene. This CDR3 is 18 amino acids long. Original analysis: Nucleated cell number was recorded as an estimate derived from reference gene primer amplification. TCRdb's table, derived via immunoSEQ multiplex PCR, lists solely in-frame clones and lacks some. V and J calls and clone size are copied from that table; D and trimming were computed from the DNA. The sample has around 99,000 clones, roughly 84% seen once. Sequenced sample: peripheral blood. The clonotype originates from a human donor in a cohort sampled during active COVID-19. The chain links TRBV30 to TRBJ1-5; 8 nucleotides match TRBD1. CDR3 sequence reads: CAWSVRRGQAYSNQPQHF. As DNA, the CDR3 is TGTGCCTGGAGTGTACGGCGGGGACAGGCCTATAGCAATCAGCCCCAGCATTTT.